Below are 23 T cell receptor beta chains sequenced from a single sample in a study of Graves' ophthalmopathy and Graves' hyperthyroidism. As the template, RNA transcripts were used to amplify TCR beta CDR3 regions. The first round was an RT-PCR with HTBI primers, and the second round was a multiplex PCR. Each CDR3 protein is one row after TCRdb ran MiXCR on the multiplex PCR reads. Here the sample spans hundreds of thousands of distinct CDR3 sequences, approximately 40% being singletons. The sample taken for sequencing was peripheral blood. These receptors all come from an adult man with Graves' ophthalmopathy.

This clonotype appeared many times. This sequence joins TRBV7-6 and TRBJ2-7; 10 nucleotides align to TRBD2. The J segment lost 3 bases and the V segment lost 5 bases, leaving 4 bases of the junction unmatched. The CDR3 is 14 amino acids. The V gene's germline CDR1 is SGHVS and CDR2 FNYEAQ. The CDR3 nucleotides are TGTGCCAGCAGCCTCCTAGCGGGGGACTACGAGCAGTACTTC. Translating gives CASSLLAGDYEQYF.

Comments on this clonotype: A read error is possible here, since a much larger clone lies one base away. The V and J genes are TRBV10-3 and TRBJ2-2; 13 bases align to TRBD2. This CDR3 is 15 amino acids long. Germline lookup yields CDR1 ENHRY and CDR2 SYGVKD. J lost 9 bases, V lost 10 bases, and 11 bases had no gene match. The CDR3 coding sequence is TGTGCCAGCAGCCAGACTAGCGGGAGGACCCGGGAGCTGTTTTTT. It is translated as CASSQTSGRTRELFF.

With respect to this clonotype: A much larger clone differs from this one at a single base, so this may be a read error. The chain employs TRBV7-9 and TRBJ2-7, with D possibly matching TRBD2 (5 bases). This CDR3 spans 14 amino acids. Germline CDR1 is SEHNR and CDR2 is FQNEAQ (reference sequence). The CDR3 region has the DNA TGTGCCAGCAGCTTAGGGACTGCAACCTACGAGCAGTGCTTC. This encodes CASSLGTATYEQCF. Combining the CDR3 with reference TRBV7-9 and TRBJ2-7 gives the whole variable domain DTGVSQNPRHKITKRGQNVTFRCDPISEHNRLYWYRQTLGQGPEFLTYFQNEAQLEKSRLLSDRFSAERPKGSFSTLEIQRTEQGDSAMYLCASSLGTATYEQCFGPGTRLTVT.

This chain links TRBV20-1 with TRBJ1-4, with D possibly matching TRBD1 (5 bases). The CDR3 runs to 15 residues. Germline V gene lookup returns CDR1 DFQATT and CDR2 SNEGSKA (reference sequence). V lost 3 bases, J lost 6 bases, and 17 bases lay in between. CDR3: CSASLPGQGDEKLFF. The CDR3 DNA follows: TGCAGTGCTAGTCTCCCGGGTCAGGGTGATGAAAAACTGTTTTTT.

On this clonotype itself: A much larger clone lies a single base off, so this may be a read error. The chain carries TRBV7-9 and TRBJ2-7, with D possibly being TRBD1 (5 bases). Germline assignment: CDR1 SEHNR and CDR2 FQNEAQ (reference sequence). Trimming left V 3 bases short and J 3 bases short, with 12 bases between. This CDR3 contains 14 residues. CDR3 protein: CASSFSGNVYEQYF. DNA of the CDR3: TGTGCCAGCAGCTTCTCAGGGAACGTCTACGAGCAGTACTTC.

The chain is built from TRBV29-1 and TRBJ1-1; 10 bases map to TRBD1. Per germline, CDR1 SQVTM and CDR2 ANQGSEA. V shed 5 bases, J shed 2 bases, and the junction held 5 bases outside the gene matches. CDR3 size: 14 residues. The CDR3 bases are TGCAGCGTTCAAGGACAGGGGGGTAACACTGAAGCTTTCTTT. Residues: CSVQGQGGNTEAFF.

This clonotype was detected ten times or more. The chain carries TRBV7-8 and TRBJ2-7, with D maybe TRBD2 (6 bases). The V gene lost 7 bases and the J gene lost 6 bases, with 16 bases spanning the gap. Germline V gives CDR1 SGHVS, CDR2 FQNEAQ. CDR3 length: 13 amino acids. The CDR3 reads CASTLGRESEQYF. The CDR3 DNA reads TGTGCCAGCACCCTAGGTCGGGAGAGCGAGCAGTACTTC.

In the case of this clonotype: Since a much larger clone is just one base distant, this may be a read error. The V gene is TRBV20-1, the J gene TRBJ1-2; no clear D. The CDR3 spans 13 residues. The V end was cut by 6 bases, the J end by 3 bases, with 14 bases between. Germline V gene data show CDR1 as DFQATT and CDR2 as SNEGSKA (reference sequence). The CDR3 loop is CSALTAQHYGYTF. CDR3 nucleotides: TGCAGTGCCCTCACGGCTCAACACTATGGCTACACCTTC.

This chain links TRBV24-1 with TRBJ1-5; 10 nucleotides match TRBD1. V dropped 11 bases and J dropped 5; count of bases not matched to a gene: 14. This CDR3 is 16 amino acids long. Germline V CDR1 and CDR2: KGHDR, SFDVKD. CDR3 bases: TGTGCCAGCAGCTTTAGACCGGGACAGGGGCATCAGCCCCAGCATTTT. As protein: CASSFRPGQGHQPQHF.

This chain's CDR3 is CASSLCTPNTEAFF. CDR3 bases: TGTGCCAGCAGTTTATGTACGCCGAACACTGAAGCTTTCTTT. The genes are TRBV12-3 or TRBV12-4 and TRBJ1-1; D not resolved. The V end was cut by 2 bases, the J end by 1 base, with 8 bases between. The CDR3 contains 14 residues.

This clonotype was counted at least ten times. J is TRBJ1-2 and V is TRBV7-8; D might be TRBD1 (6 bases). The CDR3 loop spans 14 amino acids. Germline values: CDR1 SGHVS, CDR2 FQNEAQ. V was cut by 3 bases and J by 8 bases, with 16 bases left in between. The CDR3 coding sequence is TGTGCCAGCAGCTTTCTACAGGGCCCATGGGGCTACACCTTC. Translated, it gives CASSFLQGPWGYTF.

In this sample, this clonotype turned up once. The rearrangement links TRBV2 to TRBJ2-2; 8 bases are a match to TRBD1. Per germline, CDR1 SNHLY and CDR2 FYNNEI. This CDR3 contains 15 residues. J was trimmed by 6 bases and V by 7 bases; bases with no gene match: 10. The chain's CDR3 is CASKRQGYGAGELFF. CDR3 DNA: TGTGCCAGCAAAAGACAGGGGTACGGCGCCGGGGAGCTGTTTTTT.

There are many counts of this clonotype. CDR3 coding DNA: TGTGCCAGCACCACCCCCGGGACAGGGGATGGCTACACCTTC. Translated: CASTTPGTGDGYTF. The rearrangement links TRBV10-3 to TRBJ1-2, with 10 bases aligning to TRBD1. CDR1 ENHRY and CDR2 SYGVKD come from the germline V gene. The V segment lost 10 bases and the J segment 6 bases; nucleotides outside the gene matches: 11. The CDR3 runs 14 residues.

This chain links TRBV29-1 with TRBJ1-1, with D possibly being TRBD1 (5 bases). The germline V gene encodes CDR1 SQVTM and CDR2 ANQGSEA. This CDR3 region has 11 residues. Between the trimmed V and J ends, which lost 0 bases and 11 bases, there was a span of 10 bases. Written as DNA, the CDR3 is TGCAGCGTTGAAGATCTCAGGGACGCTTTCTTT. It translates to CSVEDLRDAFF.

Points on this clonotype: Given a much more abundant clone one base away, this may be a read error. The CDR3: CATSDSRVSSCEQYF. CDR3 bases: TGTGCCACCAGTGATTCAAGGGTGAGCTCCTGCGAGCAGTACTTC. The J gene is TRBJ2-7, the V gene TRBV24-1; no clear D. CDR1 KGHDR and CDR2 SFDVKD come from the germline V gene. The CDR3 contains 15 residues.

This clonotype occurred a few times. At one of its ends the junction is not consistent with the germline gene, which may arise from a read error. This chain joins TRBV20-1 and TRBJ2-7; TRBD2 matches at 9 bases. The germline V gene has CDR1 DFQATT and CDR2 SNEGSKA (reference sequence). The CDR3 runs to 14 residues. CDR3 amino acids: CSARDSGRSSEQYF. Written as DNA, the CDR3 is TGCAGTGCAAGAGATAGCGGGAGAAGTAGCGAGCAGTACTTC.

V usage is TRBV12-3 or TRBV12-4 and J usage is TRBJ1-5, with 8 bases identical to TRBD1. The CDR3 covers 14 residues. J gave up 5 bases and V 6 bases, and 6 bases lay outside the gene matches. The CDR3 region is CASRETGGYQPQHF. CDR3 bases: TGTGCCAGCAGAGAAACAGGGGGGTATCAGCCCCAGCATTTT.

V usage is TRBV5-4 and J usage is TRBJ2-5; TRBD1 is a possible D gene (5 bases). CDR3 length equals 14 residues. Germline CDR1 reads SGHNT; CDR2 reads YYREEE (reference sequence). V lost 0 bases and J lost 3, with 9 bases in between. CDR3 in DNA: TGTGCCAGCAGCTTGGAACAGGTGGAAGAGACCCAGTACTTC. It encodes CASSLEQVEETQYF.

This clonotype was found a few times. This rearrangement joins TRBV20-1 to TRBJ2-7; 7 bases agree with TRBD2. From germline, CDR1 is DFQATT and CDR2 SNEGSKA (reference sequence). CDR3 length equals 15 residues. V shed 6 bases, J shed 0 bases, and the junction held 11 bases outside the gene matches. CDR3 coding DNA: TGCAGTGCCCCCGACGGGCGGGGGATCTCCTACGAGCAGTACTTC. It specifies CSAPDGRGISYEQYF.

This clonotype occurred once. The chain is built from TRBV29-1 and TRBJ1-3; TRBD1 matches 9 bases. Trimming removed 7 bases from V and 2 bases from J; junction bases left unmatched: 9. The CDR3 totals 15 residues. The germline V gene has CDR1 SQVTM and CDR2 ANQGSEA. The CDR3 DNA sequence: TGCAGCGAGTGCTCGACAGGGGGACCTGGAAACACCATATATTTT. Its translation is CSECSTGGPGNTIYF.

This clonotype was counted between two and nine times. CDR3 sequence: CASSYTPGTGTYEQYF. The CDR3 nucleotides are TGTGCCAGCAGTTACACGCCCGGGACAGGGACCTACGAGCAGTACTTC. The chain uses TRBV6-5 and TRBJ2-7; TRBD1 matches at 9 bases. The CDR3 is 16 residues long. Per germline, CDR1 MNHEY and CDR2 SVGAGI. J lost 2 bases, V lost 2 bases, and 7 bases had no gene match.

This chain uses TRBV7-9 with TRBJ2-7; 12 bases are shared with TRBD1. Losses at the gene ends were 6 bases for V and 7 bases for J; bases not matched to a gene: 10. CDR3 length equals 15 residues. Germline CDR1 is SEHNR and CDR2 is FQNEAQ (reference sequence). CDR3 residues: CASSSPGQGAFEQYF. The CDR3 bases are TGTGCCAGCAGTTCCCCGGGACAGGGGGCGTTTGAGCAGTACTTC.

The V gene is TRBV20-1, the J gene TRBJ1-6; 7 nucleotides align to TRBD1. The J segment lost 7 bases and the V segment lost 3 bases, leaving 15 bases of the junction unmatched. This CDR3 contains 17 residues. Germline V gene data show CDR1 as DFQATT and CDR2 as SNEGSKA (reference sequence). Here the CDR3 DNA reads TGCAGTGCTAGCATCCATGGGGCTGCAGGGGGGAATTCACCCCTCCACTTT. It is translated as CSASIHGAAGGNSPLHF.